This TCR beta chain was retrieved from a study of cytomegalovirus exposure and HLA in healthy donors. Comments on this clone: The antigen is undetermined. At one end, the junction sequence differs from germline, possibly due to a read error.

There are 13 residues in the CDR3. Germline loops: CDR1 SEHNR, CDR2 FQNEAQ (reference sequence). Whole-study findings and limits: Researchers catalogued about 150 TCR beta chains as cytomegalovirus-associated. Reportedly, a later analysis found an Asian-associated ancestry cluster had fewer N-insertions than the approximately 700-donor mean.

It was with 60 Vbeta and 13 Jbeta primers that the PCR ran. The data were produced by immunoSEQ multiplex PCR, yet TCRdb's version contains in-frame clones alone and is incomplete. The data contain 55,000 to 80,000 clones, roughly four fifths of them singletons. This clonotype was sampled from a man aged 18 to 29 in good health and CMV-seronegative. J is TRBJ1-1 and V is TRBV7-9; TRBD1 is a possible D gene (6 bases). Sequencing was performed on PBMCs. This chain's CDR3 is CSSSSTGGAEAFF. The CDR3 DNA is TGTTCCAGCAGCTCGACAGGAGGAGCTGAAGCTTTCTTT.